This T cell receptor beta chain was found in a study of Ad26.COV2.S vaccination and SARS-CoV-2 variants. Treatment described: 15 to 20 received Ad26.COV2.S at low or high dose, single or two shots; about five received placebo; per-sample allocation not given. Sampling occurred on day 63 after the first vaccine or placebo injection. The method was immunoSEQ multiplex PCR; TCRdb's version includes in-frame clones alone and lacks a portion of them. The sample consists of hundreds of thousands of clones, over 75% of them appearing once. This sample comprised peripheral blood, obtained in a trial of Ad26.COV2.S vaccine versus placebo. This clonotype was obtained from a person aged 18-60 years who received the Ad26.COV2.S COVID-19 vaccine or a placebo.

CDR3 region: CASGLVLSYQETQYF. In DNA form, the CDR3 reads TGTGCTAGTGGTTTGGTATTGTCTTACCAAGAGACCCAGTACTTC. This chain uses TRBV12-5 with TRBJ2-5, with unresolved D. V lost 0 bases and J 0 bases, leaving 8 bases between the germline ends. The CDR3 spans 15 residues. CDR1 LGHNT and CDR2 FRNRAP come from the germline V gene.